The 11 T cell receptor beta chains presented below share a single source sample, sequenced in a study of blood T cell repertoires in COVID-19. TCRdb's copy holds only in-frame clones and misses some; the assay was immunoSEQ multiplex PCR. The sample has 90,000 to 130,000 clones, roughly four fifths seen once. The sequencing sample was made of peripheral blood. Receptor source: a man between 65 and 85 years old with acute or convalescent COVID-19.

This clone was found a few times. CDR3 in amino acids: CASRRNTEAFF. The DNA for the CDR3 is TGTGCCAGCCGGAGAAACACTGAAGCTTTCTTT. This sequence joins TRBV12-3 or TRBV12-4 and TRBJ1-1; no firm D call. The ends were cut back, 8 bases at V and 2 bases at J, with 6 bases in the middle. CDR3 length: 11 residues.

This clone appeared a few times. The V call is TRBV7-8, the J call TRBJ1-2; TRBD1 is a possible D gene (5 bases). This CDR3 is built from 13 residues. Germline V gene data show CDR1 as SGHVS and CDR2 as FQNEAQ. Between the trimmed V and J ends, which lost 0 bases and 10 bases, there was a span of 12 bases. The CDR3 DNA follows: TGTGCCAGCAGCTTAGCGCGGGGGGGACCCTACACCTTC. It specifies CASSLARGGPYTF.

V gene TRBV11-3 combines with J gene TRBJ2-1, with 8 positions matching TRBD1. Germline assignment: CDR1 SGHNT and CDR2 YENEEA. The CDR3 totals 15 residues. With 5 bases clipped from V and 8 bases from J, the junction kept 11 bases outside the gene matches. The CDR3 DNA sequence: TGTGCCAGCAGCCCAGGGACAGGTAAATTATATGAGCAGTTCTTC. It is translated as CASSPGTGKLYEQFF.

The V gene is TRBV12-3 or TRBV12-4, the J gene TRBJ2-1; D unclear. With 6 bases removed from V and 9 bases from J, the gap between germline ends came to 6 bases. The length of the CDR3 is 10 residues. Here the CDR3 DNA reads TGTGCCAGCAGCATTAGTGAGCAGTTCTTC. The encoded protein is CASSISEQFF.

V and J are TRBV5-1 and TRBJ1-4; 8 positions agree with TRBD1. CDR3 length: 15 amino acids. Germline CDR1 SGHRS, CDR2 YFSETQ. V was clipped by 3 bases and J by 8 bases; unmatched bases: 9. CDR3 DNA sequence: TGCGCCAGCAGCTCCGGGACAGGAAGGCTGGAAAAACTGTTTTTT. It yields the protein CASSSGTGRLEKLFF.

The CDR3: CASSISQGDGYTF. The CDR3 bases are TGTGCCAGTAGTATATCGCAGGGCGATGGCTACACCTTC. The V call is TRBV19, the J call TRBJ1-2, with D perhaps matching TRBD1 (5 bases). The length of the CDR3 is 13 residues. Trimming stripped 2 bases from V and 6 bases from J, with 10 bases between. CDR1 LNHDA and CDR2 SQIVND come from the germline V gene (reference sequence).

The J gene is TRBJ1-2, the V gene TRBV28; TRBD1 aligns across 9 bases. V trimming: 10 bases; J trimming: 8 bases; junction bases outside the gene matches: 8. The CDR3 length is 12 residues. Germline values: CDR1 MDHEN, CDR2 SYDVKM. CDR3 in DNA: TGTGCCAACCGGGGGGACAGGGAAGGCTACACCTTC. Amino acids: CANRGDREGYTF.

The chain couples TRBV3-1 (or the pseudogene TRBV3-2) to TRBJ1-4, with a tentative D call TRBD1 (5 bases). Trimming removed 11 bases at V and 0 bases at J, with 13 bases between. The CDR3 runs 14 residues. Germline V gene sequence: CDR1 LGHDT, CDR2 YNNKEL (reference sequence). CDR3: CACRGGTTNEKLFF. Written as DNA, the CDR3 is TGTGCCTGCCGGGGCGGGACAACTAATGAAAAACTGTTTTTT.

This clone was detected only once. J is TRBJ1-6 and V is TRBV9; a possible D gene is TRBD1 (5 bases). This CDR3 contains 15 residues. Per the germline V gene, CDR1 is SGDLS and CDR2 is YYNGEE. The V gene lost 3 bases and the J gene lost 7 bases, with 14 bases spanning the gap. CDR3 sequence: CASSARGQMNSPLHF. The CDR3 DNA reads TGTGCCAGCAGCGCGAGAGGACAAATGAATTCACCCCTCCACTTT. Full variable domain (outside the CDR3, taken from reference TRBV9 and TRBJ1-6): DSGVTQTPKHLITATGQRVTLRCSPRSGDLSVYWYQQSLDQGLQFLIQYYNGEERAKGNILERFSAQQFPDLHSELNLSSLELGDSALYFCASSARGQMNSPLHFGNGTRLTVT.

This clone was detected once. The CDR3 loop reads CASSHSGGTEAFF. CDR3 in DNA: TGTGCCAGCAGCCACTCCGGGGGGACTGAAGCTTTCTTT. The chain uses TRBV5-4 and TRBJ1-1; the D gene is possibly TRBD1 (5 bases). From germline, CDR1 is SGHNT and CDR2 YYREEE (reference sequence). With 4 bases removed from V and 5 bases from J, the gap between germline ends came to 12 bases. This CDR3 is 13 amino acids long.

The CDR3 region has the DNA TGTGCCAGCAGCGGGAGCGGGGGGGCCTATACGCAGTATTTT. Translated: CASSGSGGAYTQYF. The rearrangement links TRBV9 to TRBJ2-3; 10 bases line up with TRBD2. Germline CDR1 and CDR2: SGDLS and YYNGEE. Trimming at V came to 3 bases and at J to 7 bases, leaving 5 bases not matched to a gene. The CDR3 spans 14 residues.